These 12 T cell receptor beta chains were all obtained from the same sample, sequenced in a study of shared clonotypes between healthy human individuals. Method: immunoSEQ multiplex PCR; TCRdb's copy keeps in-frame clones and lacks some. The table lists around 2.5 million clones, 93% of them singletons, with roughly 0.36% in the top ten. Material: naive CD4+ T cells from PBMCs. Stated subset: CD45RA+ positively selected. The receptors stem from a man between 18 and 35 years old in good health. Some clones in this sample may be carry-over from other donors' samples.

The chain couples TRBV5-6 to TRBJ2-7, with D unclear. The germline gives CDR1 SGHDT, CDR2 YYEEEE. Trimming removed 1 base from V and 1 base from J, with 12 bases in between. There are 15 residues in the CDR3. The CDR3 DNA reads TGTGCCAGCAGCTTGCACGGCGCACAATCCTACGAGCAGTACTTC. Its protein is CASSLHGAQSYEQYF. Full variable domain (missing parts from reference TRBV5-6 and TRBJ2-7): DAGVTQSPTHLIKTRGQQVTLRCSPKSGHDTVSWYQQALGQGPQFIFQYYEEEERQRGNFPDRFSGHQFPNYSSELNVNALLLGDSALYLCASSLHGAQSYEQYFGPGTRLTVT.

This chain joins TRBV19 and TRBJ1-4; D is possibly TRBD1 (5 bases). V lost 6 bases, J lost 7 bases, and 12 bases lay in between. The V gene's germline CDR1 is LNHDA and CDR2 SQIVND (reference sequence). The CDR3 has 13 amino acids. The CDR3 protein is CASRSTGVEKLFF. The CDR3 bases are TGTGCCAGTAGGTCCACAGGAGTTGAAAAACTGTTTTTT.

The genes are TRBV11-1 and TRBJ1-3; D is perhaps TRBD1 (5 bases). The length of the CDR3 is 14 residues. Trimming removed 6 bases at V and 0 bases at J, with 9 bases between. Germline V lookup: CDR1 SGHAT, CDR2 FQDESV (reference sequence). CDR3 sequence: CASRDSRSGNTIYF. The CDR3 DNA follows: TGTGCCAGCAGAGACAGCCGCTCTGGAAACACCATATATTTT.

This sequence joins TRBV9 and TRBJ2-5; the D gene is possibly TRBD1 (6 bases). CDR3 length: 15 amino acids. Trimming stripped 0 bases from V and 5 bases from J, with 14 bases between. Germline V gene lookup returns CDR1 SGDLS and CDR2 YYNGEE. The CDR3 sequence is CASSVVGAGEETQYF. CDR3 in DNA: TGTGCCAGCAGCGTAGTCGGGGCAGGGGAGGAGACCCAGTACTTC.

The chain joins TRBV25-1 to TRBJ2-7; TRBD1 aligns across 7 bases. J was trimmed by 3 bases and V by 3 bases; bases with no gene match: 8. The CDR3 is 15 residues long. Per germline, CDR1 MGHDK and CDR2 SYGVNS. In DNA form, the CDR3 reads TGTGCCAGCAGTGACCCCAGGACAGGAGGCTACGAGCAGTACTTC. Protein: CASSDPRTGGYEQYF.

As to this clone: Distinct nucleotide sequences in the sample also encode this CDR3. The chain links TRBV19 to TRBJ2-2, with unresolved D. The germline CDR1 and CDR2 sequences are LNHDA and SQIVND (reference sequence). Trimming cost V 1 base and J 1 base, with 4 bases left between them. The CDR3 extends over 14 amino acids. The CDR3 is CASSIGRNTGELFF. CDR3 bases: TGTGCCAGTAGTATAGGCAGGAACACCGGGGAGCTGTTTTTT.

The chain recombines TRBV27 with TRBJ1-4; TRBD1 matches 12 bases. This CDR3 comprises 17 residues. From germline, CDR1 is MNHEY and CDR2 SMNVEV (reference sequence). The junction had 14 bases not matched to a gene; V was cut back by 8 bases and J by 7 bases. In DNA, the CDR3 is TGTGCCAGCGGAAGAATACCCGGGACAGGGGGCTTTGAAAAACTGTTTTTT. Translated, it gives CASGRIPGTGGFEKLFF.

The chain employs TRBV30 and TRBJ1-1; D unresolved. Per germline, CDR1 GTSNPN and CDR2 SVGIG (reference sequence). The CDR3 is made up of 13 amino acids. Trimming took off 4 bases at V and 1 base at J, with 10 bases between the two ends. Written as DNA, the CDR3 is TGTGCCTGGAATCTCAAGGCGAACACTGAAGCTTTCTTT. Encoded protein: CAWNLKANTEAFF.

This sequence joins TRBV28 and TRBJ2-7; D gene uncertain. In germline, CDR1 is MDHEN, CDR2 SYDVKM. V shed 2 bases and J shed 2 bases, with 10 bases lying between them. The CDR3 consists of 14 residues. The DNA for the CDR3 is TGTGCCAGCAGTTTAACAGCCGTCCCCTACGAGCAGTACTTC. It is translated as CASSLTAVPYEQYF.

The chain has TRBV15 and TRBJ2-2, with D possibly called TRBD1 or TRBD2 (5 bases each). Deletions cut 0 bases from V and 6 bases from J, with 14 bases between. The CDR3 spans 16 residues. Germline V gene lookup returns CDR1 LNHNV and CDR2 YYDKDF (reference sequence). The CDR3 coding sequence is TGTGCCACCAGCAGAGATCCGGGGCGGTTGGCCGGGGAGCTGTTTTTT. Its translation: CATSRDPGRLAGELFF.

The chain uses TRBV6-6 and TRBJ2-1; no firm D call. V lost 6 bases and J 0 bases, leaving 3 bases between the germline ends. Germline lookup yields CDR1 MNHNY and CDR2 SVGAGI (reference sequence). This CDR3 spans 12 amino acids. The CDR3 is CASSISYNEQFF. CDR3 DNA: TGTGCCAGCAGCATCTCCTACAATGAGCAGTTCTTC.

As regards this clone: In the same sample, other DNA sequences code for this CDR3. The rearrangement links TRBV18 to TRBJ2-7; D is undetermined. CDR1 and CDR2 from the germline V gene are KGHSH and LQKENI. This CDR3 comprises 13 residues. V lost 2 bases to trimming and J lost 3 bases, with 8 bases between them. CDR3 amino acids: CASSPSLGYEQYF. As DNA, the CDR3 is TGTGCCAGCTCACCATCTCTAGGCTACGAGCAGTACTTC.